This T cell receptor beta chain stems from a study of blood T cell repertoires in COVID-19 (dated by TCRdb to the early 2020s). Broadly, across the study: Samples from collaborators originated in the United States, Italy and Spain and spanned both the acute and convalescent phases of COVID-19. The prospective study material was composed of cDNA or gDNA derived from T cells, B-cell-depleted T cells, or PBMCs. The dataset comprised deeply sampled blood TCRbeta repertoires from subjects exposed to, actively infected with, or recovered from COVID-19. The repertoires were released in a freely available public database intended as a resource for research on the immune response to SARS-CoV-2. The samples were drawn from two sources: the first 160 participants of the ongoing ImmuneRACE study, and about 1,300 subjects contributed by 6 global collaborators. The sample metadata nearly always contained a de-identified subject ID, COVID-19 status, age in years and sex. Where HLA class I and class II types were available, the types were taken from metadata supplied by the sample provider, not from assay-based typing. General findings and caveats noted by the study authors: The amount of clinical and demographic metadata varied by source and participant and was provided uncurated.

The germline V gene sets CDR1 to SGHRS and CDR2 to YFSETQ. The germline ends are 18 bases apart after V is trimmed by 0 bases and J by 8 bases. The cysteine opens and the phenylalanine closes a CDR3 of 15 amino acids. Of all the DNA, just the CDR3 is kept, 45 bases in frame from base 1. TCRbeta CDR3 regions were amplified from genomic DNA using the immunoSEQ Assay, a bias-controlled multiplex PCR. Regarding the original processing steps: The number of nucleated cells in each sample was estimated from the amplification of reference gene primers within the assay. To quantify the absolute abundance of each unique TCRbeta CDR3 rearrangement, sequence reads were collapsed and filtered. For each sample, productive Simpson clonality was calculated as the square root of Simpson's diversity index over productive rearrangements. In TCRdb, the immuneACCESS table is reduced to in-frame sequences with V and J assigned. These tables do not hold every clone; where another copy was compared, an unresolved V gene accounts for under half, and the others remain unexplained. V, J and clone size were drawn from that table, and D and trimming were deduced from the DNA. The sample table shows fewer than 450,000 clones, and approximately 88% are seen once. The ten most abundant clones make up approximately 12% of the sample.

One collaborating source in Seattle enrolled patients while the patients were actively infected and followed the patients over time throughout the course of disease. Whole blood was collected in K2EDTA tubes by collaborating institutions according to the institutions' own protocols. For TCRbeta analysis, collaborators shipped samples in one of three forms: frozen whole blood, isolated PBMCs, or DNA extracted from either of those sample types. Worth noting for this clone: It has no known antigen specificity. No much larger clone is present one base from it, and per-base qualities are unavailable.

Sequencing was performed on peripheral blood. The V gene is TRBV5-1 and the J gene is TRBJ2-7; perhaps TRBD1 is the D gene, with 6 bases matching. This receptor was obtained from a woman between 50 and 59 years old with COVID-19, enrolled during active disease. The CDR3 protein: CASSLARDTTHQQYF. The bases are TGCGCCAGCAGCTTGGCCCGGGACACGACGCATCAGCAGTACTTC.